Below, 8 T cell receptor beta chains from the same sample are listed, as sequenced in a study of CD8 T cells in ankylosing spondylitis. TCRdb passed the 5' RACE reads through MiXCR, listing each CDR3 protein once. The table records over 700,000 distinct CDR3 sequences, 15% to 20% of them present only once. General study points: Within ankylosing spondylitis blood, a TCR beta motif made up of under 10 highly homologous variants appeared to be characteristic.

For these TCRs, the target antigens are not known. Sequencing was carried out using blood, either unsorted or a sorted T cell fraction (not recorded which). The source is a male donor with ankylosing spondylitis.

J is TRBJ2-7 and V is TRBV10-3, with a weak D call TRBD1 (7 bases). The J call may be faulty, since TRBJ2-1 better matches the DNA end. CDR3 length: 16 amino acids. Germline CDR1 and CDR2: ENHRY and SYGVKD. CDR3 protein: CAISDGGTDNSYEQFF. Here the CDR3 DNA reads TGTGCCATCAGTGACGGCGGGACAGATAACTCCTACGAGCAGTTCTTC.

This clonotype has ten or more counts. This rearrangement joins TRBV27 to TRBJ1-5; no definite D call. V lost 5 bases and J 4 bases, leaving 12 bases between the germline ends. Germline assignment: CDR1 MNHEY and CDR2 SMNVEV (reference sequence). The CDR3 is 14 residues long. CDR3 protein: CASSPRTENQPQHF. The CDR3 nucleotides read TGTGCCAGCAGTCCCCGCACAGAAAATCAGCCCCAGCATTTT.

This clonotype was observed a handful of times. The genes are TRBV28 and TRBJ2-1; 14 bases agree with TRBD2. The V and J ends lost 6 bases and 7 bases, in that order; junction bases with no gene match: 14. Per the germline V gene, CDR1 is MDHEN and CDR2 is SYDVKM. The CDR3 is 18 amino acids. CDR3 loop: CASRPTPGLAGVYNEQFF. CDR3 nucleotides: TGTGCCAGCAGACCTACTCCGGGACTAGCGGGAGTATATAATGAGCAGTTCTTC. Variable domain in full (rest from reference TRBV28 and TRBJ2-1): DVKVTQSSRYLVKRTGEKVFLECVQDMDHENMFWYRQDPGLGLRLIYFSYDVKMKEKGDIPEGYSVSREKKERFSLILESASTNQTSMYLCASRPTPGLAGVYNEQFFGPGTRLTVL.

This chain connects TRBV6-5 to TRBJ1-2; 7 nucleotides align to TRBD1. J lost 4 bases, V lost 2 bases, and 7 bases had no gene match. The CDR3 sequence is 15 residues long. The V gene's germline CDR1 is MNHEY and CDR2 SVGAGI. DNA for the CDR3: TGTGCCAGCAGTTACGGCGAAGGGGGCATCTATGGCTACACCTTC. Amino acid sequence: CASSYGEGGIYGYTF.

This clonotype was picked up many times. The chain joins TRBV3-1 to TRBJ1-5; maybe TRBD1 (6 bases). The length of the CDR3 is 17 residues. Per germline, CDR1 LGHDT and CDR2 YNNKEL (reference sequence). V gave up 2 bases and J gave up 0 bases, with 14 bases separating them. The CDR3 reads CASSQTRDIYSNQPQHF. For the CDR3, the DNA is TGTGCCAGCAGCCAAACTCGGGACATTTATAGCAATCAGCCCCAGCATTTT. Looking up the rest from reference TRBV3-1 and TRBJ1-5 gives the full variable domain: DTAVSQTPKYLVTQMGNDKSIKCEQNLGHDTMYWYKQDSKKFLKIMFSYNNKELIINETVPNRFSPKSPDKAHLNLHINSLELGDSAVYFCASSQTRDIYSNQPQHFGDGTRLSIL.

The chain uses TRBV20-1 and TRBJ1-1; maybe TRBD1 (6 bases). CDR1 and CDR2 (germline): DFQATT, SNEGSKA (reference sequence). The germline V and J ends were trimmed by 6 bases and 2 bases, with 13 bases remaining between them. The CDR3 spans 13 residues. The CDR3 reads CSAGGGKNTEAFF. As DNA, the CDR3 is TGCAGTGCCGGAGGGGGGAAAAACACTGAAGCTTTCTTT.

V gene TRBV28 combines with J gene TRBJ2-1, with 10 nucleotides matching TRBD2. CDR3 length equals 17 residues. The ends lost 5 bases at V and 5 bases at J; junction bases unmatched: 12. Germline V CDR1 and CDR2: MDHEN, SYDVKM. The CDR3 loop reads CASSARTSGTWNNEQFF. The CDR3 nucleotides read TGTGCCAGCAGTGCCCGGACTAGCGGAACCTGGAACAATGAGCAGTTCTTC.

This clonotype was recorded a few times. CDR3 loop: CASSFPPATNEKLFF. CDR3 coding DNA: TGTGCCAGCAGCTTTCCCCCTGCAACTAATGAAAAACTGTTTTTT. The rearrangement joins TRBV7-9 to TRBJ1-4; D unclear. Trimming shortened V by 3 bases and J by 0 bases, and 8 bases separated the two germline ends. CDR3 length: 15 residues. The germline V gene encodes CDR1 SEHNR and CDR2 FQNEAQ (reference sequence).